This T cell receptor beta chain was recovered during a study of radiation and T cells in renal cell carcinoma. The CDR3 is 14 amino acids. V was clipped by 1 base and J by 3 bases, with 9 bases between them. Germline assignment: CDR1 LNHNV and CDR2 YYDKDF (reference sequence). Sequenced by immunoSEQ multiplex PCR; TCRdb stores in-frame clones only, minus some. Of under 200,000 clones listed, approximately 90% are singletons. This sample's time point: blood 4 weeks post-SBRT, at nephrectomy. Indicated treatment: 15 Gy SBRT to primary tumor, nephrectomy 4 weeks later. The receptor comes from a woman aged 45-65 years with renal cell carcinoma. The chain joins TRBV15 to TRBJ1-2; D may be TRBD1 (5 bases). The material was blood, obtained from a patient whose treatment included radiotherapy and nephrectomy. The CDR3: CATSRGRDHYGYTF. The CDR3 bases are TGTGCCACCAGCAGAGGCAGGGACCACTATGGCTACACCTTC.